This paragraph covers one T cell receptor (beta chain) sequence. This entry is derived from a study of control samples from healthy donors and cancer patients. V was pared by 6 bases and J by 0 bases, with 16 bases between. CDR3 size: 16 residues. The germline V gene has CDR1 MNHEY and CDR2 SVGEGT. Data came from immunoSEQ multiplex PCR; TCRdb stores just in-frame clones and leaves some out. The sample lists roughly 90,000 clones, roughly 86% occurring once. The sequencing input was blood. V gene TRBV6-2 or TRBV6-3 combines with J gene TRBJ2-3; D perhaps matches TRBD2 (7 bases). The sequence was obtained from a woman aged 55 to 70 in good health. As DNA, the CDR3 is TGTGCCAGCAGCCCCCCAAGGGGGGGGAGCACAGATACGCAGTATTTT. Translating it yields CASSPPRGGSTDTQYF.